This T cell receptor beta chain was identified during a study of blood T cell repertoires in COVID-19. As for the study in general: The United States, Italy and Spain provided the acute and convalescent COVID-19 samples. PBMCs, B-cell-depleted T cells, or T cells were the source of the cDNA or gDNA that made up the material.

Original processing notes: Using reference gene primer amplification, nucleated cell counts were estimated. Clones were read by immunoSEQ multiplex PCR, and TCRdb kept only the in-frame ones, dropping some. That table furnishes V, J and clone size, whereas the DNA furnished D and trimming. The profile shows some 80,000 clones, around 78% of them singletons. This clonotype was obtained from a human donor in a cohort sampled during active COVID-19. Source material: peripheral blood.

CDR3 coding DNA: TGTGCCAGCAGTTTAGGGTACCGCAGGGGAGTGGTCACTGAAGCTTTCTTT. Encoded protein: CASSLGYRRGVVTEAFF. The rearrangement joins TRBV27 to TRBJ1-1; TRBD1 might be the D (6 bases). CDR3 size: 17 residues. V lost 2 bases to trimming and J lost 4 bases, with 20 bases between them. Germline CDR1 and CDR2: MNHEY and SMNVEV (reference sequence).